The 11 T cell receptor beta chains listed next were all sequenced from one sample in a study of early T cells in non-severe SARS-CoV-2 infection. TCRdb passed the 5' RACE reads through MiXCR, listing each CDR3 protein once. The sample carries tens of thousands of distinct CDR3 sequences, about 10% recorded once. The sample taken for sequencing was whole blood. The receptors stem from an adult who was a healthcare worker with PCR-confirmed SARS-CoV-2 infection or an uninfected control (not recorded which).

In its sample, this clonotype ranks as medium-sized (0.01 to 0.1%). The chain links TRBV19 to TRBJ1-5; D gene ambiguous. CDR1 LNHDA and CDR2 SQIVND come from the germline V gene (reference sequence). This CDR3 contains 13 residues. V gave up 3 bases and J gave up 0 bases, with 3 bases separating them. The CDR3 DNA sequence: TGTGCCAGTAGTATGGATAGCAATCAGCCCCAGCATTTT. It translates to CASSMDSNQPQHF.

The CDR3 DNA is TGTGCCTGGAGTTACCCTAGCGGGGGTTATCTAAATACGCAGTATTTT. Amino acid sequence: CAWSYPSGGYLNTQYF. This rearrangement joins TRBV30 to TRBJ2-3; 10 nucleotides align to TRBD2. Germline CDR1 GTSNPN, CDR2 SVGIG (reference sequence). The J segment lost 7 bases and the V segment lost 2 bases, leaving 12 bases of the junction unmatched. CDR3 length equals 16 residues.

In its sample, this clonotype was seen many times. The V gene is TRBV18, the J gene TRBJ1-6; D perhaps matches TRBD1 (6 bases). The CDR3 runs 16 residues. Germline CDR1 and CDR2: KGHSH and LQKENI. Trimming left V 4 bases short and J 7 bases short, with 17 bases between. The CDR3 loop is CASSQDSSFNNSPLHF. CDR3 DNA sequence: TGTGCCAGCTCACAGGACAGCTCTTTCAACAATTCACCCCTCCACTTT. Full variable domain (rest looked up from reference TRBV18 and TRBJ1-6): NAGVMQNPRHLVRRRGQEARLRCSPMKGHSHVYWYRQLPEEGLKFMVYLQKENIIDESGMPKERFSAEFPKEGPSILRIQQVVRGDSAAYFCASSQDSSFNNSPLHFGNGTRLTVT.

This clonotype was observed at least ten times. The rearrangement links TRBV19 to TRBJ1-5, with TRBD1 matching 9 bases. CDR3 length: 14 amino acids. CDR1 is LNHDA and CDR2 is SQIVND in the germline V gene (reference sequence). V shed 8 bases and J 1 base; nucleotides not matched to a gene: 3. The CDR3 protein is CASSGQGSNQPQHF. CDR3 nucleotide sequence: TGTGCCAGTTCGGGACAGGGAAGCAATCAGCCCCAGCATTTT.

This clonotype has a count of ten or more. The V gene is TRBV12-3 or TRBV12-4, the J gene TRBJ2-5; D possibly corresponds to TRBD2 (5 bases). CDR3 length: 13 residues. V lost 5 bases to trimming and J lost 4 bases, with 11 bases between them. The CDR3 reads CASSKREGETQYF. DNA of the CDR3: TGTGCCAGCAGTAAGAGGGAAGGAGAGACCCAGTACTTC.

This clonotype came up many times. The V gene is TRBV7-6, the J gene TRBJ2-5, with TRBD2 matching 13 bases. Germline-derived CDR1 and CDR2 are SGHVS and FNYEAQ. The CDR3 is made up of 18 amino acids. V lost 1 base to trimming and J lost 2 bases; unmatched junction nucleotides: 7. CDR3 DNA sequence: TGTGCCAGCAGCTTAGTCCCCCCACTAGCGGGAGGGCAAGAGACCCAGTACTTC. It encodes CASSLVPPLAGGQETQYF. Supplemented by reference TRBV7-6 and TRBJ2-5, the full variable domain reads GAGVSQSPRYKVTKRGQDVALRCDPISGHVSLYWYRQALGQGPEFLTYFNYEAQQDKSGLPNDRFSAERPEGSISTLTIQRTEQRDSAMYRCASSLVPPLAGGQETQYFGPGTRLLVL.

The chain has TRBV7-2 and TRBJ1-2; D unclear. Between the trimmed V and J ends, which lost 4 bases and 0 bases, there was a span of 12 bases. The germline gives CDR1 SGHTA, CDR2 FQGNSA. The CDR3 has 15 residues. CDR3: CASSSPKGTNYGYTF. CDR3 coding DNA: TGTGCCAGCAGCTCCCCAAAAGGGACTAACTATGGCTACACCTTC.

The gene calls are TRBV2 and TRBJ2-3; 7 bases map to TRBD2. Germline loops: CDR1 SNHLY, CDR2 FYNNEI. The CDR3 covers 15 residues. Trimming took 7 bases from V and 2 from J; bases not matched to a gene: 9. The CDR3 sequence: CASMSAAGVTDTQYF. The DNA for the CDR3 is TGTGCCAGCATGTCGGCGGCGGGGGTCACAGATACGCAGTATTTT.

This clonotype was seen ten or more times. J is TRBJ2-1 and V is TRBV25-1; TRBD1 matches 8 bases. The CDR3 is 15 amino acids. Germline values: CDR1 MGHDK, CDR2 SYGVNS. With V trimmed by 4 bases and J by 7 bases, 9 bases remained unmatched. CDR3 in DNA: TGTGCCAGCAGTGCCTCATCTCAGGGGGCTAATGAGCAGTTCTTC. This encodes CASSASSQGANEQFF.

This clonotype was picked up many times. This chain links TRBV6-2 or TRBV6-3 with TRBJ2-3; D possibly uses TRBD1 or TRBD2 (5 bases each). The CDR3 extends over 16 amino acids. Looked up from germline, CDR1 is MNHEY and CDR2 is SVGEGT. V gave up 2 bases and J gave up 4 bases, with 16 bases separating them. This CDR3 is CASSYDGAVLSDTQYF. CDR3 in DNA: TGTGCCAGCAGTTACGACGGGGCAGTTCTCTCAGATACGCAGTATTTT.

This clonotype occurred many times. The chain has TRBV12-3 or TRBV12-4 and TRBJ2-3, with TRBD1 identical over 7 bases. CDR3 length: 14 residues. V lost 7 bases, J lost 3 bases, and 7 bases stayed unmatched. The CDR3 protein is CASKAGGGTDTQYF. In DNA, the CDR3 is TGTGCCAGCAAAGCAGGGGGTGGTACAGATACGCAGTATTTT.